The entry that follows covers one T cell receptor (beta chain) sequence. The source of the sample is a study of shared clonotypes between healthy human individuals. Subsets obtained from CD4+ cells comprised CD45RA+ naive and CD45RA-negative memory cells. Some clones are missing from TCRdb's copy, which holds only in-frame ones; the method was immunoSEQ multiplex PCR. The sample consists of hundreds of thousands of clones, around two thirds of them appearing once. This CDR3 has 13 residues. V lost 6 bases and J 5 bases, leaving 10 bases between the germline ends. Germline V lookup: CDR1 MNHEY, CDR2 SVGAGI.

The gene calls are TRBV6-5 and TRBJ2-2; D ambiguous. The origin of this receptor is a woman aged 25-40 years in good health. Specimen: memory CD4+ T cells sorted from blood. The sample's subset: CD45RA-negative fraction. CDR3 nucleotides: TGTGCCAGCAGGTTCCTCAGGACCGGGGAGCTGTTTTTT. As protein: CASRFLRTGELFF.